The next 14 T cell receptor beta chains were all read from a single sample in a study of T-cell memory formation after mild COVID-19. TCRdb passed the 5' RACE reads through MiXCR, listing each CDR3 protein once. The sample lists roughly 350,000 distinct CDR3 sequences, roughly 15% seen once, with about a fifth in the top ten. Sample: PBMCs or a T cell subset sorted from them (not recorded which). The receptors were sampled from a man aged 18 to 29 who had mild COVID-19 (a few samples of this study predate the infection). Cell type and time point are not known.

The V and J genes are TRBV5-1 and TRBJ2-1; 7 nucleotides agree with TRBD1. The germline gives CDR1 SGHRS, CDR2 YFSETQ. V shed 3 bases, J shed 5 bases, and the junction held 5 bases outside the gene matches. The CDR3 spans 14 residues. CDR3 sequence (DNA): TGCGCCAGCAGCTCGGCCGGGACAGACAATGAGCAGTTCTTC. It specifies CASSSAGTDNEQFF. Full variable domain (missing parts from reference TRBV5-1 and TRBJ2-1): KAGVTQTPRYLIKTRGQQVTLSCSPISGHRSVSWYQQTPGQGLQFLFEYFSETQRNKGNFPGRFSGRQFSNSRSEMNVSTLELGDSALYLCASSSAGTDNEQFFGPGTRLTVL.

This clonotype was recorded at least ten times. The chain joins TRBV7-2 to TRBJ2-5; TRBD1 matches at 7 bases. CDR1 is SGHTA and CDR2 is FQGNSA in the germline V gene. J gave up 4 bases and V 2 bases, and 1 base lay outside the gene matches. The CDR3 sequence is 13 residues long. CDR3 in amino acids: CASSLNRGETQYF. DNA of the CDR3: TGTGCCAGCAGCTTAAACAGGGGAGAGACCCAGTACTTC.

This clonotype was seen at least ten times. The rearrangement joins TRBV5-1 to TRBJ2-1; either TRBD1 or TRBD2 may supply D (5 bases each). Between the trimmed V and J ends, which lost 4 bases and 8 bases, there was a span of 13 bases. The germline V gene has CDR1 SGHRS and CDR2 YFSETQ. The CDR3 spans 13 residues. The CDR3 DNA is TGCGCCAGCAGCCTAACACGGGGCCATGAGCAGTTCTTC. Its protein product is CASSLTRGHEQFF.

The chain combines TRBV7-2 with TRBJ2-7; D is perhaps TRBD1 (5 bases). This CDR3 is built from 15 residues. V was trimmed by 0 bases and J by 3 bases, leaving 12 bases between them. CDR1 SGHTA and CDR2 FQGNSA come from the germline V gene. This CDR3 is CASSLAWGGNYEQYV. The CDR3 bases are TGTGCCAGCAGCTTAGCCTGGGGCGGAAACTACGAGCAGTACGTC.

The table lists this clonotype with many counts. The CDR3 loop is CASSYQADTEQYF. CDR3 DNA sequence: TGTGCCAGCAGTTACCAGGCGGACACCGAGCAGTACTTC. This chain links TRBV6-5 with TRBJ2-7, with D maybe TRBD1 (5 bases). The CDR3 is 13 residues long. Germline V lookup: CDR1 MNHEY, CDR2 SVGAGI. V gave up 2 bases and J gave up 6 bases, with 11 bases separating them.

The chain carries TRBV12-3 or TRBV12-4 and TRBJ1-6; 8 bases map to TRBD1. This CDR3 has 14 residues. V was clipped by 5 bases and J by 9 bases; unmatched bases: 6. In DNA form, the CDR3 reads TGTGCCAGCAGTCCAGGGGGCGGTGGTTCACCCCTCCACTTT. Protein product: CASSPGGGGSPLHF.

The V and J genes are TRBV6-5 and TRBJ2-3, with D tentatively TRBD2 (5 bases). The CDR3 extends over 16 amino acids. Trimming pared 5 bases from V and 4 bases from J, leaving 19 bases between. The V gene's germline CDR1 is MNHEY and CDR2 SVGAGI. CDR3 nucleotides: TGTGCCAGCAGTCGGTCGGGAAGGCGTCGGCCAGATACGCAGTATTTT. Protein: CASSRSGRRRPDTQYF.

V gene TRBV7-9 combines with J gene TRBJ2-5; D possibly corresponds to TRBD2 (5 bases). V lost 5 bases and J 5 bases, leaving 15 bases between the germline ends. Germline CDR1 SEHNR, CDR2 FQNEAQ (reference sequence). The CDR3 length is 14 residues. The CDR3 DNA sequence: TGTGCCAGCAGCCACGACTCTAGCTTCGAGACCCAGTACTTC. Encoded protein: CASSHDSSFETQYF.

In nucleotides, the CDR3 is TGTGCCAGCAGCGCTACTAGCGGGGCGGGGAGTGAGCAGTTCTTC. It codes for CASSATSGAGSEQFF. The rearrangement uses TRBV7-6 and TRBJ2-1, with 10 positions matching TRBD2. Germline values: CDR1 SGHVS, CDR2 FNYEAQ. Losses at the gene ends were 5 bases for V and 9 bases for J; bases not matched to a gene: 10. The CDR3 spans 15 residues.

This clonotype was seen repeatedly, ten times or more. The chain links TRBV2 to TRBJ1-5; D is undetermined. V was shortened by 6 bases and J by 0 bases, with 9 bases between the two germline ends. The CDR3 totals 14 residues. The germline gives CDR1 SNHLY, CDR2 FYNNEI. CDR3 bases: TGTGCCAGCAGGCCCGGAGGTAGCAATCAGCCCCAGCATTTT. Its protein product is CASRPGGSNQPQHF.

Many counts were recorded for this clonotype. The V and J genes are TRBV7-3 and TRBJ2-3; 7 positions match TRBD1. CDR1 SGHTA and CDR2 FQGTGA come from the germline V gene. The CDR3 covers 13 residues. Trimming at V came to 3 bases and at J to 4 bases, leaving 1 base not matched to a gene. CDR3 nucleotide sequence: TGTGCCAGCAGCTTGGGACAGTCAGATACGCAGTATTTT. Protein product: CASSLGQSDTQYF. The variable domain in full, with the rest retrieved from reference TRBV7-3 and TRBJ2-3, is GAGVSQTPSNKVTEKGKYVELRCDPISGHTALYWYRQSLGQGPEFLIYFQGTGAADDSGLPNDRFFAVRPEGSVSTLKIQRTERGDSAVYLCASSLGQSDTQYFGPGTRLTVL.

This clonotype has a handful of counts. V and J are TRBV5-1 and TRBJ1-1, with D unclear. The CDR3 runs 15 residues. The V end was cut by 4 bases, the J end by 6 bases, with 19 bases between. Germline CDR1 and CDR2: SGHRS and YFSETQ. For the CDR3, the DNA is TGCGCCAGCAGCCCCATCCGAGGGAGTAACGCTGAAGCTTTCTTT. Protein product: CASSPIRGSNAEAFF.

The V gene is TRBV9, the J gene TRBJ1-1; tentatively, D is TRBD1 (6 bases). V was pared by 3 bases and J by 5 bases, with 20 bases between. Looked up from germline, CDR1 is SGDLS and CDR2 is YYNGEE. The CDR3 totals 16 residues. The CDR3 protein is CASSAIRGGGWTEAFF. The CDR3 DNA reads as TGTGCCAGCAGCGCGATCCGCGGGGGGGGCTGGACTGAAGCTTTCTTT.

The chain has TRBV7-3 and TRBJ2-3, with D perhaps matching TRBD1 or TRBD2 (5 bases each). Trimming shortened V by 5 bases and J by 2 bases, and 14 bases separated the two germline ends. The germline CDR1 and CDR2 sequences are SGHTA and FQGTGA. The CDR3 totals 15 residues. The CDR3 reads CASSPARGFTDTQYF. Here the CDR3 DNA reads TGTGCCAGCAGCCCGGCGAGGGGCTTCACAGATACGCAGTATTTT.